This T cell receptor beta chain derives from a study of blood T cell repertoires in COVID-19. Seattle cases were enrolled at active infection and followed longitudinally. Looked up from germline, CDR1 is SGHNT and CDR2 is YYREEE (reference sequence). Trimming shortened V by 2 bases and J by 6 bases, and 8 bases separated the two germline ends. The CDR3 runs to 12 residues. Produced via immunoSEQ multiplex PCR; TCRdb's table is partial and in-frame only. The table records tens of thousands of clones, about 86% of them present only once. V and J are TRBV5-4 and TRBJ1-1; D remains ambiguous. Sequencing was carried out using peripheral blood. The sequence was obtained from a man aged 40-50 years with COVID-19, enrolled during active disease. CDR3 loop: CASSLPRAEAFF. For the CDR3, the DNA is TGTGCCAGCAGCTTACCTCGCGCTGAAGCTTTCTTT. The complete variable domain, with remaining parts taken from reference TRBV5-4 and TRBJ1-1, reads ETGVTQSPTHLIKTRGQQVTLRCSSQSGHNTVSWYQQALGQGPQFIFQYYREEENGRGNFPPRFSGLQFPNYSSELNVNALELDDSALYLCASSLPRAEAFFGQGTRLTVV.